These 12 T cell receptor beta chains share one sample of origin, sequenced in a study of CD8+ T cells in alopecia areata. A panel of CD4, CD8alpha, NKG2D, NKG2ACE and other markers served to sort pooled cutaneous lymph node cells. Sequencing templates came from extracted RNA that was reverse transcribed into cDNA. The repertoire was sequenced with immunoSEQ multiplex PCR; TCRdb's copy has only in-frame clones and lacks some. The sample includes around 18,000 clones, none of them occurring once. Input material: CD8+ T cells sorted from a lymph node. The receptors derive from a C3H/HeJ mouse with alopecia areata. For this mouse line, the MHC haplotype is H2-k.

A remark on this clone: Gene names denote mouse genes. The read halts 4 residues ahead of the CDR3 end, with the missing end drawn from the germline J gene. The chain recombines TRBV19 with TRBJ2-7; 11 positions match TRBD1. With 5 bases clipped from V and 0 bases from J, the junction kept 1 base outside the gene matches. CDR3 length equals 14 residues. Germline V CDR1 and CDR2: FNHDT, SITEND (reference sequence). CDR3 sequence reads: CASRDRGRSYEQYF. The part of the CDR3 DNA that was read is TGTGCCAGCAGGGACAGGGGGCGCTCCTAT. Full variable domain (missing parts from reference TRBV19 and TRBJ2-7): GGIITQTPKFLIGQEGQKLTLKCQQNFNHDTMYWYRQDSGKGLRLIYYSITENDLQKGDLSEGYDASREKKSSFSLTVTSAQKNEMAVFLCASRDRGRSYEQYFGPGTRLTVL.

At least ten counts were recorded for this clone. The genes are named according to mouse. The missing CDR3 end, 4 residues past where the read stops, is filled in from the germline J gene. This chain connects TRBV13-3 to TRBJ2-1, with 9 bases that match TRBD2. Germline assignment: CDR1 NNHDY and CDR2 SYVADS. CDR3 size: 15 residues. CDR3 residues: CASSDWWGGRAEQFF. Partial CDR3 DNA: TGTGCCAGCAGTGATTGGTGGGGGGGCAGAGCT.

This clone was recorded many times. The genes and germline here are from mouse. The sequence runs out 4 residues before the end of the CDR3; the remainder is reconstructed from the germline J gene. The rearrangement uses TRBV13-3 and TRBJ2-1; 8 bases agree with TRBD2. Losses at the gene ends were 2 bases for V and 5 bases for J; bases not matched to a gene: 3. The CDR3 sequence is 14 residues long. The germline V gene encodes CDR1 NNHDY and CDR2 SYVADS. The covered CDR3 bases are TGTGCCAGCAGTGAGCTGGGGGGCGATGCT. It specifies CASSELGGDA. The whole CDR3 protein reads CASSELGGDAEQFF.

This clone was found a few times. Genes and germline are mouse. The read ends 4 residues before the CDR3 terminus; that terminus is restored from the germline J gene. V is TRBV19 and J is TRBJ2-5; TRBD2 aligns across 14 bases. There are 17 residues in the CDR3. Germline CDR1 reads FNHDT; CDR2 reads SITEND (reference sequence). The V gene end was trimmed by 5 bases and the J gene end by 1 base; junction bases not matched to a gene: 6. The CDR3 region is CASSRDWGGADQDTQYF. The sequenced CDR3 bases are TGTGCCAGCAGCAGGGACTGGGGGGGCGCCGACCAAGAC.

In its sample, this clone was seen many times. At residue 11, the DNA translation does not agree with TCRdb's protein; the protein displayed here is the one encoded by the DNA. Mouse gene names apply. From the germline J gene comes the end of the CDR3, since the read stops 3 residues before it. The chain carries TRBV31 and TRBJ1-3, with D tentatively TRBD1 (5 bases). Germline V gene lookup returns CDR1 GKSSPN and CDR2 SITVG. The CDR3 runs 14 residues. V lost 1 base, J lost 0 bases, and 7 bases lay in between. CDR3: CAWSRTTSGNTLYF. The DNA read from the CDR3 is TGTGCCTGGAGTCGGACAACTTCTGGAAATACG.

As concerns this clone: The gene symbols are mouse symbols. Read sequence stops 4 residues before the CDR3 end, and the germline J gene provides the missing end. This chain joins TRBV5 and TRBJ2-1; TRBD1 matches 10 bases. This CDR3 comprises 15 residues. The trim removed 4 bases at V and 5 bases at J, leaving 5 bases unmatched. The germline gives CDR1 LGHNA, CDR2 YNLKQL (reference sequence). The CDR3 here is CASSPRQGAHAEQFF. The covered CDR3 bases are TGTGCCAGCAGCCCCCGACAGGGGGCACATGCT.

Turning to this clone: These gene names are mouse names. CDR3 loop: CTCSADLGLSSYEQYF. CDR3 bases read: TGCACCTGCAGTGCAGATCTGGGGTTGAGCTCCTAT. V usage is TRBV1 and J usage is TRBJ2-7, with D possibly TRBD2 on 6 matching bases. The CDR3 end lies 4 residues beyond the end of the read and is filled in from the germline J gene. Germline CDR1 reads NSQYPW; CDR2 reads LRSPGD (reference sequence). V was trimmed by 0 bases and J by 0 bases, leaving 12 bases between them. The CDR3 is 16 amino acids.

This clone showed up just a few times. Gene names are the mouse ones. CDR3 amino acids: CASGDATVANTEVFF. The sequenced part of the CDR3 DNA is TGTGCCAGCGGTGATGCGACAGTTGCAAACACA. This sequence joins TRBV13-2 and TRBJ1-1; D possibly corresponds to TRBD1 (5 bases). The read falls 4 residues short of the CDR3 end, and the missing part is taken from the germline J gene. V lost 0 bases and J 0 bases, leaving 9 bases between the germline ends. The V gene's germline CDR1 is NNHNN and CDR2 SYGAGS (reference sequence). CDR3 length: 15 residues.

Concerning this clone itself: The listed genes are named as in mouse. The CDR3 is cut off 4 residues early in the read; its end comes from the germline J gene. This rearrangement joins TRBV19 to TRBJ1-1; D gene unclear. The CDR3 runs 11 residues. From germline, CDR1 is FNHDT and CDR2 SITEND (reference sequence). The sequenced part of the CDR3 DNA is TGTGCCAGCAGTATAACATCA. Translated: CASSITS. The CDR3 as a whole reads CASSITSEVFF.

On this clone: The gene names given are mouse names. The read gets to within 4 residues of the CDR3 end, and the germline J gene fills in the rest. The V call is TRBV17, the J call TRBJ2-7; 13 positions match TRBD2. In germline, CDR1 is MNHDT, CDR2 YYDKIL. CDR3 size: 15 residues. CDR3 in amino acids: CASRRTGGALYEQYF. CDR3 bases read: TGTGCTAGCAGAAGGACTGGGGGGGCGCTGTAT.

This clone was observed a few times. Gene names follow the mouse nomenclature. The CDR3 extends 4 residues past the end of the read, so its final part is completed from the germline J gene. The chain joins TRBV13-1 to TRBJ1-2; D unclear. This CDR3 is 13 amino acids long. V was clipped by 1 base and J by 2 bases, with 6 bases between them. Germline CDR1 reads NSHNY; CDR2 reads SYGAGN. This CDR3 is CASSDRWNSDYTF. CDR3 DNA (partial): TGTGCCAGCAGTGATCGGTGGAACTCC.

On this clone itself: Gene names and germline match the mouse. CDR3 DNA, as far as it was read: TGTGCTAGCAGTAGAGGACAGTATGCT. It yields the protein CASSRGQYA. The entire CDR3 reads CASSRGQYAEQFF. V is TRBV17 and J is TRBJ2-1; the D gene is possibly TRBD1 (5 bases). Read coverage stops 4 residues before the CDR3 terminus; the germline J gene supplies the remainder. V lost 1 base and J 4 bases, leaving 5 bases between the germline ends. Germline assignment: CDR1 MNHDT and CDR2 YYDKIL. This CDR3 comprises 13 residues.